Listed below are T cell receptor beta chains from one sample, sequenced in a study of blood T cell repertoires in COVID-19. Measured with immunoSEQ multiplex PCR; TCRdb has only the in-frame clones, and not every one. The sample holds 150,000 or so clones, 87% seen once. Sequencing input: peripheral blood. The receptors derive from a woman aged 70-85 years with COVID-19, enrolled during active disease. The CDR3 runs from the conserved cysteine through the conserved F or W.

V	J	CDR3
TRBV19	TRBJ1-5	CASSISGVRQPQHF
TRBV28	TRBJ1-2	CASSMGQNNYGYTF
TRBV5-1	TRBJ2-2	CASSTAGTNTGELFF
TRBV6-5	TRBJ2-5	CASRRTGLETQYF
TRBV7-9	TRBJ2-7	CASSPGGYEQYF
TRBV6-1	TRBJ2-2	CASSESRGVGRAGELFF
TRBV7-8	TRBJ2-1	CASSYPGLASNEQFF
TRBV29-1	TRBJ2-1	CSALGGTGYNEQFF
TRBV18	TRBJ1-6	CASSPGALQGTGGSPLHF
TRBV4-2	TRBJ2-7	CASSQDWGGLYYEQYF
TRBV30	TRBJ2-1	CAWSGHRDNEQFF
TRBV5-4	TRBJ2-7	CASSSLGQGRARFEQYF
TRBV28	TRBJ1-5	CASSFGGYSNQPQHF
TRBV5-4	TRBJ2-3	CASSPGLAGPSTDTQYF
TRBV21-1	TRBJ2-5	CASSPRRGQETQYF
TRBV5-6	TRBJ2-7	CASSPPSGAYEQYF
TRBV4-1	TRBJ2-7	CASSQDFTSGTYEQYF
TRBV7-8	TRBJ2-6	CASRLAGGLSGANVLTF
TRBV20-1	TRBJ1-2	CSGQGGYGYTF
TRBV18	TRBJ1-4	CASSPPGTGINEKLFF
TRBV7-9	TRBJ2-7	CASSLSQGRHEQYF
TRBV28	TRBJ1-1	CASRLLGSSGQGWGTEAFF
TRBV5-4	TRBJ1-1	CASRRDRGRTEAFF
TRBV18	TRBJ2-5	CASSPSGRETQYF
TRBV2	TRBJ2-2	CASSVAGPYPTGELFF
TRBV10-2	TRBJ1-5	CASSEGARQPQHF
TRBV5-1	TRBJ1-2	CASSRQGANYGYTF
TRBV4-1	TRBJ1-1	CASSQGGTQNTEAFF
TRBV29-1	TRBJ1-1	CSFRQLNTEAFF
TRBV28	TRBJ1-2	CASSPQGYGYTF
TRBV15	TRBJ1-1	CATSTSAGTEAFF
TRBV19	TRBJ1-5	CASSPRGLINQPQHF
TRBV18	TRBJ1-1	CASSPLQGSEAFF
TRBV7-3	TRBJ2-6	CASSSQPAGGGSGANVLTF
TRBV28	TRBJ1-1	CASRGQGRGAFF
TRBV3-1/TRBV3-2	TRBJ2-1	CASSSFKRGGHNEQFF
TRBV28	TRBJ2-1	CASSPRDGGGPYNEQFF
TRBV14	TRBJ1-6	CASSHLPGQGRNSPLHF
TRBV10-1	TRBJ2-2	CASSEPATGSTGELFF
TRBV5-1	TRBJ1-2	CASSLGTAAFYGYTF
TRBV7-2	TRBJ2-1	CASSLVGFGQGEQFF
TRBV2	TRBJ2-2	CASSAWTGHTGELFF
TRBV11-2	TRBJ2-7	CASSSSRGYGEQYF
TRBV7-8	TRBJ1-1	CASSARGGMNTEAFF
TRBV3-1/TRBV3-2	TRBJ2-5	CASSQLSTGKETQYF
TRBV5-1	TRBJ2-7	CASSQRAGSATYEQYF